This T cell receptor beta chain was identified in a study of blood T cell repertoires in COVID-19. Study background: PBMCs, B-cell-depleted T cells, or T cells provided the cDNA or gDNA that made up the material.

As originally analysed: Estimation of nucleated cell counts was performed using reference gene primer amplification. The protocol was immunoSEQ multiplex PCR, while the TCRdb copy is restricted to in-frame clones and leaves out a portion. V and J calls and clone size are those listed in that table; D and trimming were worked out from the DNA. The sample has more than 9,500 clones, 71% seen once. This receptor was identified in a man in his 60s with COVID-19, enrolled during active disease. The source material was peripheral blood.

The CDR3 DNA sequence: TGTGCCAGCAGTTCCAACGGACAGGGTTATAATTCACCCCTCCACTTT. Its protein is CASSSNGQGYNSPLHF. The rearrangement joins TRBV27 to TRBJ1-6; the match to TRBD1 covers 8 bases. The germline V gene encodes CDR1 MNHEY and CDR2 SMNVEV (reference sequence). The CDR3 runs 16 residues. Losses at the gene ends were 4 bases for V and 4 bases for J; bases not matched to a gene: 6.